Below, 23 T cell receptor beta chains from the same sample are listed, as sequenced in a study of cytomegalovirus exposure and HLA in healthy donors. 60 Vbeta and 13 Jbeta primers were used in PCR. Profiled with immunoSEQ multiplex PCR; TCRdb holds only in-frame clones, not every one. The sample shows roughly 150,000 clones, roughly 74% of them seen only once. Sequenced sample: PBMCs. These receptors were collected from a man aged 18 to 30 in good health and CMV-seropositive.

The chain has TRBV28 and TRBJ2-1, with a tentative D call TRBD1 (5 bases). The CDR3 totals 15 residues. V was clipped by 3 bases and J by 6 bases, with 15 bases between them. The V gene's germline CDR1 is MDHEN and CDR2 SYDVKM. The DNA of the CDR3 is TGTGCCAGCAGTTTGTCGACCGGCAGGGTCAATGAGCAGTTCTTC. This sequence encodes CASSLSTGRVNEQFF.

This sequence joins TRBV7-9 and TRBJ1-2, with 9 bases matching TRBD1. The V and J ends lost 1 base and 5 bases, in that order; junction bases with no gene match: 8. CDR3 length equals 16 residues. Germline assignment: CDR1 SEHNR and CDR2 FQNEAQ (reference sequence). In DNA form, the CDR3 reads TGTGCCAGCAGCTTAGTAGGGGGACAGGGATCATATGGCTACACCTTC. Its translation is CASSLVGGQGSYGYTF.

This clone was detected only once. The chain couples TRBV30 to TRBJ1-6; 9 positions agree with TRBD1. The ends lost 1 base at V and 7 bases at J; junction bases unmatched: 8. This CDR3 region has 16 residues. The germline gives CDR1 GTSNPN, CDR2 SVGIG (reference sequence). The CDR3 DNA follows: TGTGCCTGGAGTGCTCGACCGGGACAGGGAAATTCACCCCTCCACTTT. Its translation: CAWSARPGQGNSPLHF.

The chain couples TRBV5-1 to TRBJ2-5; TRBD1 matches 8 bases. The CDR3 spans 12 residues. The V gene end was trimmed by 10 bases and the J gene end by 3 bases; junction bases not matched to a gene: 5. Germline CDR1 and CDR2: SGHRS and YFSETQ. As DNA, the CDR3 is TGCGCCCCCAGGGGGCGGAAAGAGACCCAGTACTTC. Protein sequence: CAPRGRKETQYF.

The chain links TRBV6-1 to TRBJ1-6, with 8 nucleotides matching TRBD1. This CDR3 comprises 15 residues. With 7 bases clipped from V and 4 bases from J, the junction kept 6 bases outside the gene matches. The germline V gene encodes CDR1 MNHNS and CDR2 SASEGT. The CDR3 bases are TGTGCCAGCAACCTGGACAGGGTTTATAATTCACCCCTCCACTTT. Amino acids: CASNLDRVYNSPLHF.

This clone was detected once. The chain recombines TRBV19 with TRBJ2-2; possibly TRBD1 for D (5 bases). V lost 3 bases and J 6 bases, leaving 11 bases between the germline ends. Germline loops: CDR1 LNHDA, CDR2 SQIVND (reference sequence). This CDR3 has 14 residues. CDR3 protein: CASSMRQGAGELFF. Here the CDR3 DNA reads TGTGCCAGTAGTATGAGGCAGGGCGCCGGGGAGCTGTTTTTT.

The gene calls are TRBV14 and TRBJ2-3; 8 bases match TRBD2. The CDR3 spans 16 residues. The V gene end was trimmed by 4 bases and the J gene end by 0 bases; junction bases not matched to a gene: 6. CDR1 and CDR2 (germline): SGHDN, FVKESK. CDR3 loop: CASSLFSSGSTDTQYF. Here the CDR3 DNA reads TGTGCCAGCAGCCTTTTCTCTAGCGGGAGCACAGATACGCAGTATTTT.

The gene calls are TRBV4-2 and TRBJ2-1; 10 bases align to TRBD2. CDR3 length: 15 amino acids. The trim removed 0 bases at V and 10 bases at J, leaving 6 bases unmatched. Germline V gene lookup returns CDR1 LGHNA and CDR2 YNFKEQ. The CDR3 is CASSQDPSGSREQFF. The CDR3 DNA reads TGTGCCAGCAGCCAAGATCCTAGCGGGAGCCGGGAGCAGTTCTTC.

V and J are TRBV30 and TRBJ2-3, with D possibly TRBD1 on 5 matching bases. Germline-derived CDR1 and CDR2 are GTSNPN and SVGIG (reference sequence). The CDR3 consists of 13 residues. The V end was cut by 5 bases, the J end by 0 bases, with 9 bases between. CDR3 region: CAWDRFSTDTQYF. The CDR3 bases are TGTGCCTGGGACAGATTTAGCACAGATACGCAGTATTTT.

This clone appeared a single time. This chain joins TRBV28 and TRBJ2-7, with D perhaps TRBD1 (7 bases). Looked up from germline, CDR1 is MDHEN and CDR2 is SYDVKM. The CDR3 runs 12 residues. V was shortened by 6 bases and J by 4 bases, with 10 bases between the two germline ends. CDR3 sequence reads: CASSPGGYEQYF. CDR3 nucleotides: TGTGCCAGCAGCCCAGGGGGGTACGAGCAGTACTTC.

This chain links TRBV14 with TRBJ2-7; D remains ambiguous. The V and J ends lost 4 bases and 1 base respectively, with 2 bases between them. CDR3 length: 11 residues. Germline values: CDR1 SGHDN, CDR2 FVKESK. The CDR3 is CASSPSYEQYF. In DNA form, the CDR3 reads TGTGCCAGCAGCCCTTCCTACGAGCAGTACTTC.

The V gene is TRBV28, the J gene TRBJ1-2; maybe TRBD1 (5 bases). Germline loops: CDR1 MDHEN, CDR2 SYDVKM. Trimming pared 6 bases from V and 4 bases from J, leaving 21 bases between. This CDR3 spans 16 amino acids. The CDR3 DNA follows: TGTGCCAGCAGGGCAGTTTACCCACCTAGGGGCTATGGCTACACCTTC. Encoded protein: CASRAVYPPRGYGYTF.

Here the CDR3 reads CASTLGLPSGEKLFF. The CDR3 DNA is TGTGCCAGCACCCTGGGACTGCCATCTGGCGAAAAACTGTTTTTT. This sequence joins TRBV27 and TRBJ1-4; the D gene is possibly TRBD1 (5 bases). The CDR3 sequence is 15 residues long. Germline V CDR1 and CDR2: MNHEY, SMNVEV (reference sequence). V was shortened by 7 bases and J by 8 bases, with 20 bases between the two germline ends.

V is TRBV10-2 and J is TRBJ1-5; D might be TRBD1 (6 bases). The CDR3 length is 15 residues. V was clipped by 7 bases and J by 1 base, with 14 bases between them. The germline V gene encodes CDR1 WSHSY and CDR2 SAAADI. The CDR3 loop reads CASKQSGASNQPQHF. For the CDR3, the DNA is TGCGCCAGCAAACAGTCAGGGGCGAGCAATCAGCCCCAGCATTTT.

The rearrangement uses TRBV15 and TRBJ1-4; TRBD1 matches 7 bases. Germline loops: CDR1 LNHNV, CDR2 YYDKDF (reference sequence). The CDR3 covers 16 residues. V lost 1 base, J lost 6 bases, and 8 bases stayed unmatched. CDR3 residues: CATSRARQGGDEKLFF. The CDR3, as DNA: TGTGCCACCAGCAGAGCTCGACAGGGAGGCGATGAAAAACTGTTTTTT. Looking up the rest from reference TRBV15 and TRBJ1-4 gives the full variable domain: DAMVIQNPRYQVTQFGKPVTLSCSQTLNHNVMYWYQQKSSQAPKLLFHYYDKDFNNEADTPDNFQSRRPNTSFCFLDIRSPGLGDTAMYLCATSRARQGGDEKLFFGSGTQLSVL.

The chain couples TRBV19 to TRBJ2-7; 9 nucleotides match TRBD1. V lost 4 bases to trimming and J lost 3 bases; unmatched junction nucleotides: 1. The CDR3 has 13 amino acids. The germline V gene encodes CDR1 LNHDA and CDR2 SQIVND (reference sequence). The CDR3 coding sequence is TGTGCCAGTAGTAGGGGACAGGGCTACGAGCAGTACTTC. Protein sequence: CASSRGQGYEQYF.

This chain uses TRBV7-9 with TRBJ1-5, with 7 bases matching TRBD1. J was trimmed by 5 bases and V by 6 bases; bases with no gene match: 10. Per the germline V gene, CDR1 is SEHNR and CDR2 is FQNEAQ (reference sequence). The CDR3 contains 15 residues. The CDR3 DNA is TGTGCCAGCAGTTCCCCCGCAGGGGGAGATCAGCCCCAGCATTTT. As protein: CASSSPAGGDQPQHF.

The V call is TRBV7-8, the J call TRBJ2-5, with 7 bases identical to TRBD2. J gave up 1 base and V 5 bases, and 7 bases lay outside the gene matches. Per germline, CDR1 SGHVS and CDR2 FQNEAQ. CDR3 length equals 15 residues. The CDR3 loop is CASSLGRVGQETQYF. The CDR3 bases are TGTGCCAGCAGCCTTGGGAGGGTTGGCCAAGAGACCCAGTACTTC.

The rearrangement uses TRBV7-3 and TRBJ2-5; TRBD2 is a possible D gene (7 bases). Germline CDR1 reads SGHTA; CDR2 reads FQGTGA. This CDR3 contains 14 residues. Trimming took 4 bases from V and 2 from J, leaving 11 bases between them. The CDR3 nucleotides read TGTGCCAGCAGCTCCGGGGGGCTTCAAGAGACCCAGTACTTC. Its protein is CASSSGGLQETQYF.

The chain carries TRBV11-2 and TRBJ1-6; D gene unclear. The CDR3 is 15 residues long. V dropped 3 bases and J dropped 7 bases, with 13 bases sitting between them. CDR1 is SGHAT and CDR2 is FQNNGV in the germline V gene. The CDR3 sequence: CASSFKVSGNSPLHF. The CDR3 nucleotides read TGTGCCAGCAGCTTCAAAGTGAGCGGGAATTCACCCCTCCACTTT.

In nucleotides, the CDR3 is TGTGCCAGCAGTGACTCGACAGGCACAGATACGCAGTATTTT. Its translation: CASSDSTGTDTQYF. V and J are TRBV6-4 and TRBJ2-3; weak D call: TRBD1 (5 bases). Between the trimmed V and J ends, which lost 0 bases and 1 base, there was a span of 5 bases. The CDR3 is 14 residues long. CDR1 is MRHNA, CDR2 SNTAGT, per germline.

The chain couples TRBV27 to TRBJ2-7; D is possibly TRBD2 (5 bases). V gave up 3 bases and J gave up 1 base, with 13 bases separating them. The CDR3 length is 15 residues. The germline V gene encodes CDR1 MNHEY and CDR2 SMNVEV (reference sequence). The CDR3 region has the DNA TGTGCCAGCAGTTTCTGGGCAGGCGGGTCCTACGAGCAGTACTTC. This codes for CASSFWAGGSYEQYF.

The chain's CDR3 is CASSLGQADYGYTF. The CDR3 bases are TGTGCCAGCAGCTTGGGGCAGGCAGACTATGGCTACACCTTC. V is TRBV5-6 and J is TRBJ1-2; no clear D gene. The V end was cut by 0 bases, the J end by 3 bases, with 9 bases between. The CDR3 spans 14 residues. Germline V lookup: CDR1 SGHDT, CDR2 YYEEEE.